The 30 T cell receptor beta chains below all came from one sample that was sequenced in a study of early T cells in non-severe SARS-CoV-2 infection. A single record per CDR3 protein comes from TCRdb applying MiXCR to the 5' RACE reads. The data contain about 40,000 distinct CDR3 sequences, about 23% of them singletons. The source material was whole blood, sampled at baseline. The source is an adult who was a healthcare worker with PCR-confirmed SARS-CoV-2 infection or an uninfected control (not recorded which).

This clonotype was found a few times. The chain uses TRBV18 and TRBJ2-5, with 10 bases aligning to TRBD1. The CDR3 has 16 residues. Germline trimming cut 4 bases from V and 4 bases from J; bases unmatched to any gene: 9. Germline loops: CDR1 KGHSH, CDR2 LQKENI. The CDR3 DNA reads as TGTGCCAGCTCACTAACGCCGGGACAGGGGTCAGAGACCCAGTACTTC. The encoded protein is CASSLTPGQGSETQYF.

This clonotype occurred a few times. The rearrangement links TRBV19 to TRBJ2-2; D gene uncertain. This CDR3 has 13 residues. V lost 3 bases and J lost 6, with 8 bases in between. The germline gives CDR1 LNHDA, CDR2 SQIVND (reference sequence). The CDR3 sequence is CASSIAPPGELFF. In nucleotides, the CDR3 is TGTGCCAGTAGTATCGCCCCGCCCGGGGAGCTGTTTTTT.

This rearrangement joins TRBV2 to TRBJ2-5; no firm D call. Germline CDR1 reads SNHLY; CDR2 reads FYNNEI. The CDR3 is made up of 13 amino acids. V lost 5 bases and J lost 2, with 9 bases in between. CDR3 amino acids: CASSRNHQETQYF. The CDR3 region has the DNA TGTGCCAGCAGTAGAAACCATCAAGAGACCCAGTACTTC. Full variable domain (missing parts from reference TRBV2 and TRBJ2-5): EPEVTQTPSHQVTQMGQEVILRCVPISNHLYFYWYRQILGQKVEFLVSFYNNEISEKSEIFDDQFSVERPDGSNFTLKIRSTKLEDSAMYFCASSRNHQETQYFGPGTRLLVL.

The chain joins TRBV12-3 or TRBV12-4 to TRBJ2-5, with 8 bases that match TRBD1. The CDR3 loop spans 17 amino acids. Unmatched junction bases numbered 11, after V lost 0 bases and J lost 5 bases. The CDR3 sequence: CASSLALAGGVEETQYF. CDR3 nucleotide sequence: TGTGCCAGCAGTTTAGCGCTGGCAGGGGGCGTCGAGGAGACCCAGTACTTC.

The J gene is TRBJ2-2, the V gene TRBV15, with D perhaps TRBD1 (5 bases). Germline V gene data show CDR1 as LNHNV and CDR2 as YYDKDF (reference sequence). Trimming removed 0 bases from V and 0 bases from J, with 11 bases in between. This CDR3 has 17 amino acids. The CDR3 sequence is CATSRDLARANTGELFF. The CDR3 nucleotides are TGTGCCACCAGCAGAGATTTGGCCAGGGCGAACACCGGGGAGCTGTTTTTT.

The rearrangement uses TRBV7-9 and TRBJ1-4; D unclear. The V end lost 5 bases, the J end lost 7 bases, and 14 bases lay between the germline ends. The CDR3 length is 14 residues. CDR1 and CDR2 (germline): SEHNR, FQNEAQ (reference sequence). The CDR3 DNA reads as TGTGCCAGCAGCCCCCACGAGGCGGGTGAAAAACTGTTTTTT. This translates into CASSPHEAGEKLFF.

This clonotype was counted between two and nine times. The chain recombines TRBV7-3 with TRBJ2-3; D remains unclear. Trimming took off 2 bases at V and 0 bases at J, with 6 bases between the two ends. This CDR3 spans 14 amino acids. From germline, CDR1 is SGHTA and CDR2 FQGTGA. CDR3 loop: CASSLLGSTDTQYF. The CDR3 coding sequence is TGTGCCAGCAGCTTATTGGGGAGCACAGATACGCAGTATTTT.

The rearrangement links TRBV27 to TRBJ2-2; D tentatively reads TRBD1 or TRBD2 (5 bases each). This CDR3 contains 15 residues. The V end lost 2 bases, the J end lost 4 bases, and 11 bases lay between the germline ends. Germline values: CDR1 MNHEY, CDR2 SMNVEV (reference sequence). CDR3 bases: TGTGCCAGCAGTTTAGAGGGGCTGTCCACCGGGGAGCTGTTTTTT. Amino acid sequence: CASSLEGLSTGELFF.

J is TRBJ1-1 and V is TRBV2; no clear D. The germline V gene encodes CDR1 SNHLY and CDR2 FYNNEI. Trimming pared 1 base from V and 6 bases from J, leaving 9 bases between. The CDR3 is 13 amino acids. The CDR3, as DNA: TGTGCCAGCAGTGAAGAGGCAGGCGCTGAAGCTTTCTTT. This gives the protein CASSEEAGAEAFF.

This clonotype was counted only a few times. The chain is built from TRBV12-3 or TRBV12-4 and TRBJ2-7; 9 bases align to TRBD1. The V segment lost 3 bases and the J segment 2 bases; nucleotides outside the gene matches: 8. CDR3 length: 16 residues. The CDR3 DNA sequence: TGTGCCAGCAGTTTCATCTCCGGGACAGGGCCCTACGAGCAGTACTTC. It specifies CASSFISGTGPYEQYF.

This sequence joins TRBV5-1 and TRBJ2-2; the match to TRBD2 covers 10 bases. CDR1 and CDR2 (germline): SGHRS, YFSETQ. The ends lost 4 bases at V and 2 bases at J; junction bases unmatched: 2. The CDR3 sequence is 15 residues long. CDR3 protein: CASSPSGGNTGELFF. In nucleotides, the CDR3 is TGCGCCAGCAGCCCTAGCGGGGGAAACACCGGGGAGCTGTTTTTT. The complete variable domain, with remaining parts taken from reference TRBV5-1 and TRBJ2-2, reads KAGVTQTPRYLIKTRGQQVTLSCSPISGHRSVSWYQQTPGQGLQFLFEYFSETQRNKGNFPGRFSGRQFSNSRSEMNVSTLELGDSALYLCASSPSGGNTGELFFGEGSRLTVL.

This clonotype was seen more than once but under ten times. This chain uses TRBV10-1 with TRBJ2-5; 8 positions match TRBD1. Germline V gene sequence: CDR1 WNHNN, CDR2 SYGVQD (reference sequence). The CDR3 extends over 14 amino acids. Trimming at V came to 8 bases and at J to 1 base, leaving 6 bases not matched to a gene. The CDR3 DNA reads TGCGCCAGCTCGTTGGACAGGGCCCAAGAGACCCAGTACTTC. Translation gives CASSLDRAQETQYF.

The chain combines TRBV7-2 with TRBJ1-4; D is uncertain. Germline CDR1 and CDR2: SGHTA and FQGNSA. This CDR3 comprises 14 residues. V gave up 3 bases and J gave up 3 bases, with 8 bases separating them. For the CDR3, the DNA is TGTGCCAGCAGCTTGAATGGGGCTAATGAAAAACTGTTTTTT. Protein product: CASSLNGANEKLFF.

The rearrangement links TRBV7-2 to TRBJ2-3, with TRBD2 matching over 8 bases. Germline V gives CDR1 SGHTA, CDR2 FQGNSA. The CDR3 runs to 15 residues. V dropped 4 bases and J dropped 0; count of bases not matched to a gene: 3. Here the CDR3 DNA reads TGTGCCAGCAGCTCGGGGGGGCAGAGCACAGATACGCAGTATTTT. Encoded protein: CASSSGGQSTDTQYF.

This clonotype has just a few counts. J is TRBJ2-1 and V is TRBV7-8, with D possibly matching TRBD1 (6 bases). Germline values: CDR1 SGHVS, CDR2 FQNEAQ. V lost 0 bases and J lost 2, with 8 bases in between. The CDR3 sequence is 15 residues long. CDR3 nucleotide sequence: TGTGCCAGCAGCTTAGCTGGGGGCCCCTACAATGAGCAGTTCTTC. Translated: CASSLAGGPYNEQFF. Looking up the rest from reference TRBV7-8 and TRBJ2-1 gives the full variable domain: GAGVSQSPRYKVAKRGQDVALRCDPISGHVSLFWYQQALGQGPEFLTYFQNEAQLDKSGLPSDRFFAERPEGSVSTLKIQRTQQEDSAVYLCASSLAGGPYNEQFFGPGTRLTVL.

The rearrangement joins TRBV20-1 to TRBJ2-1; no firm D call. This CDR3 comprises 12 residues. The ends were cut back, 3 bases at V and 6 bases at J, with 9 bases in the middle. Germline V gives CDR1 DFQATT, CDR2 SNEGSKA (reference sequence). CDR3 nucleotide sequence: TGCAGTGCTAGTGGGCGAATCAATGAGCAGTTCTTC. This translates into CSASGRINEQFF.

The chain joins TRBV30 to TRBJ2-1; a weak D match, TRBD2 (6 bases). The CDR3 is 16 amino acids. Germline V gene sequence: CDR1 GTSNPN, CDR2 SVGIG (reference sequence). V gave up 3 bases and J gave up 5 bases, with 20 bases separating them. The CDR3 spells CAWSSGRGLGDNEQFF. CDR3 nucleotide sequence: TGTGCCTGGAGCTCGGGCCGGGGGTTAGGCGACAATGAGCAGTTCTTC.

The chain joins TRBV6-1 to TRBJ1-3; tentative D call: TRBD1 (5 bases). This CDR3 region has 14 residues. Trimming stripped 10 bases from V and 6 bases from J, with 19 bases between. Germline CDR1 MNHNS, CDR2 SASEGT. CDR3 in DNA: TGTGCCACCAATAGGGACGAGACAATAAACACCATATATTTT. The encoded protein is CATNRDETINTIYF.

This clonotype has just a few counts. V gene TRBV7-3 combines with J gene TRBJ1-2; 7 bases are shared with TRBD1. The V and J ends lost 1 base and 4 bases, in that order; junction bases with no gene match: 9. This CDR3 comprises 16 residues. CDR1 is SGHTA and CDR2 is FQGTGA in the germline V gene. The CDR3 DNA follows: TGTGCCAGCAGCTTAATGGGGGAGGGGGCAGGCTATGGCTACACCTTC. It translates to CASSLMGEGAGYGYTF.

This chain links TRBV6-6 with TRBJ1-1; the match to TRBD1 covers 8 bases. CDR3 length equals 18 residues. Looked up from germline, CDR1 is MNHNY and CDR2 is SVGAGI (reference sequence). Trimming took 2 bases from V and 0 from J; bases not matched to a gene: 11. The CDR3 DNA reads as TGTGCCAGCAGTTACCCCCTAAAAGACAGGGGTTTGAACACTGAAGCTTTCTTT. Translation gives CASSYPLKDRGLNTEAFF.

The table lists this clonotype with a few counts. The rearrangement uses TRBV29-1 and TRBJ2-3, with a tentative D call TRBD2 (5 bases). The V end was cut by 7 bases, the J end by 2 bases, with 10 bases between. CDR1 is SQVTM, CDR2 ANQGSEA, per germline. This CDR3 comprises 12 residues. The CDR3 region has the DNA TGCAGCGACCGGACTGCCACAGATACGCAGTATTTT. It yields the protein CSDRTATDTQYF.

The chain is built from TRBV14 and TRBJ2-7; D is uncertain. V lost 2 bases to trimming and J lost 3 bases, with 2 bases between them. Germline V gives CDR1 SGHDN, CDR2 FVKESK. The CDR3 totals 11 residues. Written as DNA, the CDR3 is TGTGCCAGCAGCCAACACTACGAGCAGTACTTC. Protein sequence: CASSQHYEQYF. Complete variable domain (other parts from reference TRBV14 and TRBJ2-7): EAGVTQFPSHSVIEKGQTVTLRCDPISGHDNLYWYRRVMGKEIKFLLHFVKESKQDESGMPNNRFLAERTGGTYSTLKVQPAELEDSGVYFCASSQHYEQYFGPGTRLTVT.

In nucleotides, the CDR3 is TGTGCCAGCAGCCAAGCAGGGGGCACTGAAGCTTTCTTT. Translating gives CASSQAGGTEAFF. This chain connects TRBV3-1 to TRBJ1-1; 7 nucleotides align to TRBD1. CDR3 length: 13 residues. V trimming: 1 base; J trimming: 4 bases; junction bases outside the gene matches: 0. Germline lookup yields CDR1 LGHDT and CDR2 YNNKEL (reference sequence).

The J gene is TRBJ2-5, the V gene TRBV10-2; D not resolved. The CDR3 has 14 residues. Trimming removed 0 bases at V and 5 bases at J, with 10 bases between. Germline CDR1 and CDR2: WSHSY and SAAADI. The DNA for the CDR3 is TGCGCCAGCAGTGAGTCCGGCCTGGGGGAGACCCAGTACTTC. The encoded protein is CASSESGLGETQYF.

J is TRBJ2-1 and V is TRBV5-1, with TRBD2 matching 7 bases. The CDR3 has 13 residues. CDR1 is SGHRS, CDR2 YFSETQ, per germline. Trimming cost V 3 bases and J 7 bases; bases outside gene matches: 4. The CDR3 loop is CASSSGEGNEQFF. The CDR3 bases are TGCGCCAGCAGCTCCGGGGAGGGTAATGAGCAGTTCTTC.

There are a few counts of this clonotype. The chain uses TRBV14 and TRBJ2-5; D unclear. Trimming removed 2 bases from V and 5 bases from J, with 3 bases in between. Germline CDR1 and CDR2: SGHDN and FVKESK. The CDR3 length is 11 residues. Here the CDR3 DNA reads TGTGCCAGCAGCCAAATGGAGACCCAGTACTTC. The encoded protein is CASSQMETQYF.

This clonotype appeared once. The chain couples TRBV19 to TRBJ2-2; D is uncertain. Germline V CDR1 and CDR2: LNHDA, SQIVND (reference sequence). This CDR3 region has 14 residues. V shed 5 bases and J shed 4 bases, with 11 bases lying between them. CDR3 coding DNA: TGTGCCAGTAGTGTCTCTTACATCACCGGGGAGCTGTTTTTT. Encoded protein: CASSVSYITGELFF.

This chain joins TRBV5-1 and TRBJ1-6; TRBD1 matches at 8 bases. V shed 2 bases, J shed 7 bases, and the junction held 5 bases outside the gene matches. CDR1 SGHRS and CDR2 YFSETQ come from the germline V gene. This CDR3 is built from 15 residues. Here the CDR3 reads CASSLGQGRNSPLHF. The CDR3 DNA sequence: TGCGCCAGCAGCTTAGGACAGGGCAGGAATTCACCCCTCCACTTT.

The chain joins TRBV20-1 to TRBJ2-3; 8 bases are shared with TRBD2. This CDR3 is built from 15 residues. Losses at the gene ends were 1 base for V and 0 bases for J; bases not matched to a gene: 3. The germline gives CDR1 DFQATT, CDR2 SNEGSKA (reference sequence). The CDR3 reads CSARVLAASTDTQYF. In DNA form, the CDR3 reads TGCAGTGCTAGAGTACTAGCGGCTAGCACAGATACGCAGTATTTT.

This clonotype was counted between two and nine times. The V and J genes are TRBV7-6 and TRBJ1-1, with a possible D match to TRBD1 (6 bases). The CDR3 consists of 14 residues. Germline V CDR1 and CDR2: SGHVS, FNYEAQ. V lost 0 bases and J 6 bases, leaving 11 bases between the germline ends. CDR3 amino acids: CASSLAGAGAEAFF. DNA of the CDR3: TGTGCCAGCAGCTTAGCGGGGGCGGGAGCTGAAGCTTTCTTT. Variable domain in full (rest from reference TRBV7-6 and TRBJ1-1): GAGVSQSPRYKVTKRGQDVALRCDPISGHVSLYWYRQALGQGPEFLTYFNYEAQQDKSGLPNDRFSAERPEGSISTLTIQRTEQRDSAMYRCASSLAGAGAEAFFGQGTRLTVV.